The sequence of this TCR beta chain was determined in a study of somatic mutations in cytotoxic T cells in rheumatoid arthritis. About the study: Flow cytometry sorted some V beta antibody-stained T-cell populations to nearly 100% purity, V beta1+ cells among them being sequenced for TCRB.

Assay used: immunoSEQ multiplex PCR; TCRdb lists only in-frame clones, some missing. The repertoire consists of tens of thousands of clones, with 70% to 85% occurring once and the leading ten covering approximately 3.2%. With 6 bases removed from V and 2 bases from J, the gap between germline ends came to 10 bases. The CDR3 contains 13 residues. Germline CDR1 reads MNHEY; CDR2 reads SVGAGI. On this clone: Antigen: not known.

General study findings and limits: Rheumatoid arthritis patients were compared with age-matched healthy controls, and their CD8+ T-cell clonality did not differ significantly. The slight TRBV07 underrepresentation in rheumatoid arthritis patients was not adjusted for multiple comparisons.

Specimen: CD8+ T cells sorted from blood. This chain connects TRBV6-5 to TRBJ2-5; perhaps TRBD2 as D (6 bases). This TCR derives from a man aged 35 to 55 in good health. In DNA, the CDR3 is TGTGCCAGCAGCCCCGGAGGGCAAGAGACCCAGTACTTC. As protein: CASSPGGQETQYF.